The T cell receptor beta chain under discussion was sequenced for a study of blood T cell repertoires in COVID-19. Only one count was recorded for this clone. The data were produced by immunoSEQ multiplex PCR, yet TCRdb's version contains in-frame clones alone and is incomplete. The sample comprises about 50,000 clones, about 84% of which are singletons, and 2% to 2.5% rests with the top ten. The CDR3 has 18 amino acids. The ends were cut back, 1 base at V and 2 bases at J, with 24 bases in the middle. Germline V gene data show CDR1 as GTSNPN and CDR2 as SVGIG (reference sequence). The chain couples TRBV30 to TRBJ2-7; a possible D gene is TRBD1 (6 bases). The source is a woman aged 60-70 years with acute or convalescent COVID-19. The sequenced sample was peripheral blood. CDR3 coding DNA: TGTGCCTGGAGTGGGGGGTGCCCACGACAGGACCATACCTACGAGCAGTACTTC. It codes for CAWSGGCPRQDHTYEQYF.